A single sample gave rise to the 4 T cell receptor beta chains below, sequenced in a study of glioma-infiltrating T cells after dendritic cell vaccination. TCRdb's copy holds only in-frame clones and misses some; the assay was immunoSEQ multiplex PCR. The sample includes 75,000 to 100,000 clones, around three quarters of them seen just once. The source was blood, collected before dendritic cell vaccination. The receptors derive from a human donor with glioblastoma.

The chain has TRBV9 and TRBJ2-3; 9 nucleotides line up with TRBD2. CDR1 and CDR2 (germline): SGDLS, YYNGEE. The CDR3 contains 16 residues. V was pared by 0 bases and J by 2 bases, with 4 bases of the junction left unmatched. CDR3 sequence reads: CASSVAAGGFTDTQYF. In DNA form, the CDR3 reads TGTGCCAGCAGCGTAGCAGCGGGGGGTTTCACAGATACGCAGTATTTT.

The chain has TRBV19 and TRBJ1-1; 10 nucleotides line up with TRBD1. CDR3 length equals 15 residues. V was clipped by 5 bases and J by 1 base; unmatched bases: 4. Germline V gene lookup returns CDR1 LNHDA and CDR2 SQIVND (reference sequence). For the CDR3, the DNA is TGTGCCAGTAGTCCTGACAGGGGGCAGAACACTGAAGCTTTCTTT. This sequence encodes CASSPDRGQNTEAFF.

The chain is built from TRBV16 and TRBJ2-7; no clear D. The CDR3 runs to 17 residues. V shed 5 bases and J shed 0 bases, with 20 bases lying between them. Germline V CDR1 and CDR2: KGHSY, FQNENV. The CDR3 loop reads CASSMPPLAKSSYEQYF. CDR3 in DNA: TGTGCCAGCAGCATGCCACCGTTGGCAAAAAGCTCCTACGAGCAGTACTTC.

The gene calls are TRBV25-1 and TRBJ1-2; TRBD1 aligns across 8 bases. This CDR3 spans 15 amino acids. CDR1 is MGHDK, CDR2 SYGVNS, per germline. Trimming removed 5 bases from V and 4 bases from J; junction bases left unmatched: 9. In DNA, the CDR3 is TGTGCCAGCAGTCACCAGGGGGCTTCGACCTATGGCTACACCTTC. The encoded protein is CASSHQGASTYGYTF.